This TCR beta chain was identified in a study of blood T cell repertoires in COVID-19. Across the whole study: Samples came from the United States, Italy and Spain, spanning acute and convalescent COVID-19.

Authors' data handling: The authors estimated nucleated cell counts from reference gene primer amplification. Only in-frame clones appear in the TCRdb table, and some are missing; sequencing was by immunoSEQ multiplex PCR. The V and J calls and clone size are taken from that table; D and trimming were inferred from the DNA. This table holds 72,000 or so clones, 85% found once. Looked up from germline, CDR1 is SGHRS and CDR2 is YFSETQ. This CDR3 is built from 15 residues. The J segment lost 8 bases and the V segment lost 6 bases, leaving 15 bases of the junction unmatched. The TCR originated in a woman of 80 years or more with active or convalescent COVID-19. Sequenced: peripheral blood. The V gene is TRBV5-1, the J gene TRBJ1-1; TRBD1 matches at 8 bases. CDR3 DNA: TGCGCCAGCACCGGGACAGGTATTTTTAATGGAGAAGCTTTCTTT. This codes for CASTGTGIFNGEAFF.